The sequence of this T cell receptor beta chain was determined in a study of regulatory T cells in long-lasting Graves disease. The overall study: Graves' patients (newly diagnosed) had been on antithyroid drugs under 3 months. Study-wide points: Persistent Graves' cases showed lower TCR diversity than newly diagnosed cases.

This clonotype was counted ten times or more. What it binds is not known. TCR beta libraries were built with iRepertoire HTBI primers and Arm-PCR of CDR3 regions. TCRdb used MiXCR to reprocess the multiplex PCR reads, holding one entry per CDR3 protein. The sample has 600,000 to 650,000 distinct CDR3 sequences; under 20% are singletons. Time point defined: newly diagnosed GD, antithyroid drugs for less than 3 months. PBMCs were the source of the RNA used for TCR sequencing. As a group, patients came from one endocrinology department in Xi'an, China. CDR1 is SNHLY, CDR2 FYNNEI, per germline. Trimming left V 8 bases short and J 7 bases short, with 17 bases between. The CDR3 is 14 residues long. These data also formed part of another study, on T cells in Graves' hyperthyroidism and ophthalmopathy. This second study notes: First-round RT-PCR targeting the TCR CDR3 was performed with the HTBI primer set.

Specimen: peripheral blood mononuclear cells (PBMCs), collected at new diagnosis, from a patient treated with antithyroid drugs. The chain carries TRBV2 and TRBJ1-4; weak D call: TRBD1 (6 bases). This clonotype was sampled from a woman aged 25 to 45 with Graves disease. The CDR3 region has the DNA TGTGCCAGCTCCAAAGAACAGGGCTTTGAAAAACTGTTTTTT. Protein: CASSKEQGFEKLFF.